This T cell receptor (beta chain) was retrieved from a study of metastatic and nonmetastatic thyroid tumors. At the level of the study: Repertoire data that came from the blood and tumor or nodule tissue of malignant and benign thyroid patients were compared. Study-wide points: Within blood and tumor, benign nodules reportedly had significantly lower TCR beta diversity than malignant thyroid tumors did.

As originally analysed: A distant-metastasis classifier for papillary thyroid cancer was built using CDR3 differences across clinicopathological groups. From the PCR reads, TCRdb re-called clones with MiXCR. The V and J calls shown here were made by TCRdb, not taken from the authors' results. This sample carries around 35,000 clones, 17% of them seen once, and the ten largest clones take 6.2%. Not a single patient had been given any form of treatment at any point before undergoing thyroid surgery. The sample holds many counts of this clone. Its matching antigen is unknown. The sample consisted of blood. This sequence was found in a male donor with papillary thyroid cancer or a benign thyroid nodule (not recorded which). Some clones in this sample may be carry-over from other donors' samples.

The CDR3 DNA sequence: TGTGCCAGCAGTTATAGGGGGCCTTTAGCGGGGCAAGGAGATACGCAGTATTTT. Protein sequence: CASSYRGPLAGQGDTQYF. The chain combines TRBV6-5 with TRBJ2-3, with D possibly TRBD2 on 8 matching bases. V lost 3 bases and J lost 5, with 24 bases in between. This CDR3 has 18 amino acids. Germline loops: CDR1 MNHEY, CDR2 SVGAGI.